This TCR beta chain emerged from a study of shared clonotypes between healthy human individuals. Whole-study context: Researchers assigned three CD4 naive, three CD4 memory, two CD8 naive and one CD8 memory plate to each donor. Notes on the study in general: All-four-donor shared clonotypes had higher generation probabilities than non-shared clonotypes did.

With regard to this clone: Its antigen is currently unknown.

Per germline, CDR1 LNHNV and CDR2 YYDKDF (reference sequence). The CDR3 totals 16 residues. The V gene lost 0 bases and the J gene lost 6 bases, with 16 bases spanning the gap. Naive CD4+ cells were CD45RA-selected; the remaining cells were memory. TCRdb's copy holds only in-frame clones and misses some; the assay was immunoSEQ multiplex PCR. The data contain some 2.4 million clones, roughly 93% of them singletons. The sample comprised naive CD4+ T cells from PBMCs. Regarding subset: CD45RA+ positively selected. The sequence was collected from a man in his late teens or twenties in good health. Some clones in this sample may be carry-over from other donors' samples. The V call is TRBV15, the J call TRBJ2-3, with a possible D match to TRBD1 (5 bases). CDR3 protein: CATSRDGASGRDTQYF. As DNA, the CDR3 is TGTGCCACCAGCAGAGATGGGGCTAGTGGTCGCGATACGCAGTATTTT.